This TCR beta chain was captured in a study of memory CD4+ T cells and cytomegalovirus serostatus. The germline CDR1 and CDR2 sequences are LNHDA and SQIVND (reference sequence). There are 14 residues in the CDR3. V was cut by 7 bases and J by 3 bases, with 13 bases left in between. Study-level results: Repertoires predicted CMV serostatus with median bootstrapped AUC of approximately 0.94.

This clone was counted once. Its antigen is as yet unknown. The sort gate was single viable CD3+CD4+CD8-CD45RO+ cells for memory CD4+ T cells. CD4+ T cells were isolated by positive magnetic selection. Original processing methods: Out-of-frame sequences were removed, leaving about 2.2 million distinct TCRbeta sequences. Assay used: immunoSEQ multiplex PCR; TCRdb lists only in-frame clones, some missing. The V and J calls and clone size come from that table; D and trimming were worked out from the DNA. The sample consists of approximately 70,000 clones, about three quarters of them appearing once. The sample consisted of memory CD4+ T cells from blood. The chain couples TRBV19 to TRBJ1-5; D uncertain. The sequence was obtained from an adult in good health and CMV-seropositive. The CDR3 nucleotides are TGTGCCAGTACCCCGAACCTACACAATCAGCCCCAGCATTTT. Translation: CASTPNLHNQPQHF.